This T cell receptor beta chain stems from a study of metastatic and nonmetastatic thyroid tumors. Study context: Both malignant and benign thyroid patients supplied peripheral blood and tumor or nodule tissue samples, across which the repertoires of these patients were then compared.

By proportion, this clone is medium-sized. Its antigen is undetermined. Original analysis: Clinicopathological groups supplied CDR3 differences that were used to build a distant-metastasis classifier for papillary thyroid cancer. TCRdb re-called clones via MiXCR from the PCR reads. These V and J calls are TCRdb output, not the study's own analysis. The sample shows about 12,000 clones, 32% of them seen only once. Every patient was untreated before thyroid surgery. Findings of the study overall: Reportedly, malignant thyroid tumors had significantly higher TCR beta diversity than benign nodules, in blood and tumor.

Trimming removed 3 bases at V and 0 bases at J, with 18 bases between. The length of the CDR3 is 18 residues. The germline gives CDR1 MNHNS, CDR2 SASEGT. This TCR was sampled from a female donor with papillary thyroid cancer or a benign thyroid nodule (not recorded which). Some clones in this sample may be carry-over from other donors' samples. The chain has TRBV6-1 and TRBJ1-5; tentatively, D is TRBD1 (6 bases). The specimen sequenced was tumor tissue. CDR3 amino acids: CASSDNPRGKHSNQPQHF. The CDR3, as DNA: TGTGCCAGCAGTGACAACCCCAGGGGAAAACATAGCAATCAGCCCCAGCATTTT.